This record concerns one T cell receptor beta chain sequence. These data belong to a study of blood T cell repertoires in COVID-19. The overall study: In each case, the material was cDNA or gDNA derived from T cells, B-cell-depleted T cells, or PBMCs.

The germline V gene has CDR1 SEHNR and CDR2 FQNEAQ (reference sequence). Trimming took off 5 bases at V and 8 bases at J, with 15 bases between the two ends. The CDR3 is 14 residues long. Clones were sequenced by immunoSEQ multiplex PCR, and TCRdb holds only the in-frame ones, with some missing. The sample yields under 350,000 clones, about nine tenths seen once. This chain links TRBV7-9 with TRBJ1-4, with D perhaps matching TRBD1 (5 bases). Sequenced sample: peripheral blood. The source of this sequence is a woman aged 25 to 39 with COVID-19, enrolled during active disease. The CDR3, as DNA: TGTGCCAGCAGCAGTCGGGAGGGGACCGAAAAACTGTTTTTT. Its protein is CASSSREGTEKLFF.